This TCR beta chain emerged from a study of post-analysis software for immune sequencing data. The germline CDR1 and CDR2 sequences are SGHDT and YYEEEE. V trimming: 9 bases; J trimming: 4 bases; junction bases outside the gene matches: 11. This CDR3 is built from 15 residues. Study-wide results and caveats: TRBV5-6, TRBV5-1 and TRBV20-1 were among several TRBV segments more frequent in patients than controls.

Concerning this clonotype: What it binds is not known.

Libraries were made from TCR beta cDNA, and they carried unique molecular identifiers. T cells numbering roughly 0.85 to 10 million gave rise to some 520,000 cDNA molecules. From the PCR reads, TCRdb called clonotypes with MiXCR, one entry per CDR3 protein. The sample contains about 540,000 distinct CDR3 sequences, around 36% of which appear only once. The clonotype originates from a girl aged 2 to 17 with multiple sclerosis. This sequence joins TRBV5-6 and TRBJ2-3, with 10 bases fitting TRBD2. The source material was blood. CDR3 sequence: CATIALAGDPDTQYF. The CDR3 nucleotides read TGTGCCACGATTGCCCTAGCGGGGGATCCAGATACGCAGTATTTT. Filled out from reference TRBV5-6 and TRBJ2-3, the complete variable domain reads DAGVTQSPTHLIKTRGQQVTLRCSPKSGHDTVSWYQQALGQGPQFIFQYYEEEERQRGNFPDRFSGHQFPNYSSELNVNALLLGDSALYLCATIALAGDPDTQYFGPGTRLTVL.